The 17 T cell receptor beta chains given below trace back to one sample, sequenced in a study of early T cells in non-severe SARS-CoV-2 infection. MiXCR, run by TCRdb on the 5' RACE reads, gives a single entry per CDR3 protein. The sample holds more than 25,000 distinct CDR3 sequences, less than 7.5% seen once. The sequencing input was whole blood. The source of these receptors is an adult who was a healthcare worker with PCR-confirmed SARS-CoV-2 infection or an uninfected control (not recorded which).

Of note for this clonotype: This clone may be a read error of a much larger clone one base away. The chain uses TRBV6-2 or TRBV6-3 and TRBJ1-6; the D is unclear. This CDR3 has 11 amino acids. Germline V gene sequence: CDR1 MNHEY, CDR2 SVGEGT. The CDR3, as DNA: TGTGTCAGCAGTTGGGCCCGTACCCTCCACTTT. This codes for CVSSWARTLHF.

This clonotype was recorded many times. Here the CDR3 reads CASSFRDSHNEQFF. In DNA, the CDR3 is TGTGCCAGCAGCTTCCGGGACTCTCACAATGAGCAGTTCTTC. The chain combines TRBV7-2 with TRBJ2-1; the D gene is possibly TRBD2 (6 bases). Germline CDR1 SGHTA, CDR2 FQGNSA. There are 14 residues in the CDR3. Trimming pared 3 bases from V and 5 bases from J, leaving 11 bases between.

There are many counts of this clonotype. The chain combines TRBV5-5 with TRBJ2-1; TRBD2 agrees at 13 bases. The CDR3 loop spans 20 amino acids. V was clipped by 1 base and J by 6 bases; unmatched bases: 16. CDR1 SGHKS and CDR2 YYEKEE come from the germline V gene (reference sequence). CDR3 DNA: TGTGCCAGCAGCTTGTCCCGACTAGCGGGGGGCCCCCTCGAGGTCAATGAGCAGTTCTTC. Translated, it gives CASSLSRLAGGPLEVNEQFF.

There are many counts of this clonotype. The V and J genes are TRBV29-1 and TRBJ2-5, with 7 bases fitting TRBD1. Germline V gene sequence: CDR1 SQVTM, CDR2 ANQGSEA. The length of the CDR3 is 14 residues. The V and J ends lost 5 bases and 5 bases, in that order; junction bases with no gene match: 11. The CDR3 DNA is TGCAGCGTTACCCGACAGGGTCGGATTGAGACCCAGTACTTC. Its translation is CSVTRQGRIETQYF.

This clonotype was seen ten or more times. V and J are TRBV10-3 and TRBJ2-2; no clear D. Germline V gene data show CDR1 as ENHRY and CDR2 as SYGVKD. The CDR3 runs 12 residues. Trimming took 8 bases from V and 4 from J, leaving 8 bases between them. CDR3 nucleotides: TGTGCCATCGGGGAAGGCACCGGGGAGCTGTTTTTT. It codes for CAIGEGTGELFF.

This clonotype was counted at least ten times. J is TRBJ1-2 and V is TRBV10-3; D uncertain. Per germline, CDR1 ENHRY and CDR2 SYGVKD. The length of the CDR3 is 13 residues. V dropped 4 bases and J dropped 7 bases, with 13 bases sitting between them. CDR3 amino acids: CAISGDSAAGYTF. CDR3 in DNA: TGTGCCATCAGTGGTGACTCTGCTGCTGGCTACACCTTC.

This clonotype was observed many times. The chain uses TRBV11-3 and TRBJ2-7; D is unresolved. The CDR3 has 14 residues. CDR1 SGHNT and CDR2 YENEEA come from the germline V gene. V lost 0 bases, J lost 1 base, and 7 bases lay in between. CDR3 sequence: CASSLDRQSYEQYF. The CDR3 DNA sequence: TGTGCCAGCAGCTTAGATCGCCAGTCCTACGAGCAGTACTTC.

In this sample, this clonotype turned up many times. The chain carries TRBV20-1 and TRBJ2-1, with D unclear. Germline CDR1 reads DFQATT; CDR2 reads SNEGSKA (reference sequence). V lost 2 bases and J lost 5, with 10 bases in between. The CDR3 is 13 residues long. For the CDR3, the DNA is TGCAGTGCTAGATATGCCTCAGACAATGAGCAGTTCTTC. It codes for CSARYASDNEQFF.

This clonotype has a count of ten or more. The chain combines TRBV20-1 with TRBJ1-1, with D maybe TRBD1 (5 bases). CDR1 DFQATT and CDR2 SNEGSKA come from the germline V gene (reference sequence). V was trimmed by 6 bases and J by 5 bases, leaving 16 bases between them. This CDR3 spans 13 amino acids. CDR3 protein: CSAHGGIKTEAFF. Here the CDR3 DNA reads TGCAGTGCCCACGGGGGGATAAAAACTGAAGCTTTCTTT.

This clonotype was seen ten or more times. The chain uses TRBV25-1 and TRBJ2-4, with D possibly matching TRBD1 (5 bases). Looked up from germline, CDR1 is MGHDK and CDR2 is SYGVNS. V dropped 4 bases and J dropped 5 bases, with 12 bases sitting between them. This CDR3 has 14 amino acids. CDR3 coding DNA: TGTGCCAGCAGTGGTACCGACAGCCAAAACATTCAGTACTTC. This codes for CASSGTDSQNIQYF.

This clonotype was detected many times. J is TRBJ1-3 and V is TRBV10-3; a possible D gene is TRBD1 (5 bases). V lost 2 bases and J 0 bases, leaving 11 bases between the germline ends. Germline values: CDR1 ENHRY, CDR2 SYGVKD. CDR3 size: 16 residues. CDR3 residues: CAISERQTYSGNTIYF. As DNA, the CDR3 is TGTGCCATCAGTGAGAGACAGACTTACTCTGGAAACACCATATATTTT.

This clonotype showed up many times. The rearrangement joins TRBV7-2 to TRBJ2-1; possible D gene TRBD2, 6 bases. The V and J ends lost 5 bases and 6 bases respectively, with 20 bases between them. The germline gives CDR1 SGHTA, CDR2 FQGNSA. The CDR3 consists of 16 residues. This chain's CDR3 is CASSRSTRRGPNEQFF. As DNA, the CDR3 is TGTGCCAGCAGCCGTTCTACCCGGAGGGGCCCCAATGAGCAGTTCTTC.

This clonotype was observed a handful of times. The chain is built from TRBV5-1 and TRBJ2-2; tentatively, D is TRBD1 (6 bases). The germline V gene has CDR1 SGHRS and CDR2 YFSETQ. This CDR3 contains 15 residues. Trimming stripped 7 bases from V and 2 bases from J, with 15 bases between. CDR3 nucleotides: TGCGCCAGCTCCCAGGGGCCGGGTAACACCGGGGAGCTGTTTTTT. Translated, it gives CASSQGPGNTGELFF.

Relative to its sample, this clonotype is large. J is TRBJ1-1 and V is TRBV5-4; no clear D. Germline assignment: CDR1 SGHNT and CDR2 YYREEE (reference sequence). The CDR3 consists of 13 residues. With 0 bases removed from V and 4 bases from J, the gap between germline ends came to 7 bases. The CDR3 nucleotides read TGTGCCAGCAGCTTGGGGCTGAGCACTGAAGCTTTCTTT. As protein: CASSLGLSTEAFF.

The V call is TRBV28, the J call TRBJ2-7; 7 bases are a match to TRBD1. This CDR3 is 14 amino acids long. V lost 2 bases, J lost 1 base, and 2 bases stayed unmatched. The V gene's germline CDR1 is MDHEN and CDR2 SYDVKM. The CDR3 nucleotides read TGTGCCAGCAGTTTACGGGACAGATCCTACGAGCAGTACTTC. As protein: CASSLRDRSYEQYF.

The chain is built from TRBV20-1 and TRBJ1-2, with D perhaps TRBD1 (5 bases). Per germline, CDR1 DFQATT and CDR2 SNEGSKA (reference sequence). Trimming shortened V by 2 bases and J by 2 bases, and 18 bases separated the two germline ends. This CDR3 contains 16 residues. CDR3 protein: CSARSRGVRINYGYTF. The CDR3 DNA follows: TGCAGTGCTAGATCCCGGGGGGTAAGGATCAACTATGGCTACACCTTC.

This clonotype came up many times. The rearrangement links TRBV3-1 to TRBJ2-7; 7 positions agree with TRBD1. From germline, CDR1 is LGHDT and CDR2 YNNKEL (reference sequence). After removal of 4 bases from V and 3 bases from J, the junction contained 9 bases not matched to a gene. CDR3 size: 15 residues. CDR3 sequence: CASSRPGTEIYEQYF. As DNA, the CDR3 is TGTGCCAGCAGCCGCCCCGGGACAGAAATCTACGAGCAGTACTTC.